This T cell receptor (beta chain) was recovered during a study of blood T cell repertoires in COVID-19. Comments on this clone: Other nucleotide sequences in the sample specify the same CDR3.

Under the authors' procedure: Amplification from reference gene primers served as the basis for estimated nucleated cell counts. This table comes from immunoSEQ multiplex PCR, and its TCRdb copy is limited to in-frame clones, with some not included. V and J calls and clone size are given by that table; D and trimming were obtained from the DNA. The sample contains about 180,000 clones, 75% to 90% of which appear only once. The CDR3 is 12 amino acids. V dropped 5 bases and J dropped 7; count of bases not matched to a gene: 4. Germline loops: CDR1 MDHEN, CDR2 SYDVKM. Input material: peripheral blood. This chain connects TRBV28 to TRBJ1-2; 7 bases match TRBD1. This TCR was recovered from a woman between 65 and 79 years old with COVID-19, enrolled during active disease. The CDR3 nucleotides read TGTGCCAGCAGTCGGGACAGAATTGGCTACACCTTC. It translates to CASSRDRIGYTF.